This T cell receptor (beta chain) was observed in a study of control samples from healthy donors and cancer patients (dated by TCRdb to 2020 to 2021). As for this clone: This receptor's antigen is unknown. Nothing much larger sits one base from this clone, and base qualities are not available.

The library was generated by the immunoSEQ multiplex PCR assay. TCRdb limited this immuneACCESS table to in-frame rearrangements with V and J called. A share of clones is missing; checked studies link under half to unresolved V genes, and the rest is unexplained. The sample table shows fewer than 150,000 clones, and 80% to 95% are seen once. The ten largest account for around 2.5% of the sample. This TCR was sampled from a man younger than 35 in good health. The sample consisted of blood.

The CDR3 region: CASTPVGGDQPQHF. The bases read TGTGCCAGCACCCCCGTCGGTGGGGATCAGCCCCAGCATTTT. The sequence joins TRBV28 to TRBJ1-5; too little of a D gene remains to name it. According to the germline V gene, CDR1 reads MDHEN and CDR2 reads SYDVKM. The CDR3 contains 14 residues, cysteine and phenylalanine counted. Just the 42-base CDR3 DNA is kept, in frame starting at base 1. V was cut back by 7 bases and J by 5 bases, leaving a gap of 15 bases between them.